One sample yielded the 21 T cell receptor beta chains listed below, sequenced in a study of post-analysis software for immune sequencing data. Presence of unique molecular identifiers characterized the TCR beta cDNA libraries. TCRdb re-analysed the PCR reads in MiXCR, keeping a single row per CDR3 protein. The repertoire holds approximately 770,000 distinct CDR3 sequences, with under 60% as singletons. Notes on the study in general: Higher frequency in patients than in controls was seen for roughly five TRBV segments, with TRBV5-6, TRBV5-1 and TRBV20-1 among them.

Their specific antigens are unknown. Sequencing was carried out using blood. The receptor source for this set is a girl aged 5 to 17 with multiple sclerosis.

The rearrangement links TRBV20-1 to TRBJ2-5; D remains unclear. The end of the DNA aligns better with TRBJ2-7, so the J call may be wrong. Germline lookup yields CDR1 DFQATT and CDR2 SNEGSKA (reference sequence). This CDR3 is 12 amino acids long. CDR3 amino acids: CSARDGRNEQYF. CDR3 DNA: TGCAGTGCTAGGGACGGTAGGAACGAGCAGTACTTC.

A few counts support this clonotype. The V and J genes are TRBV6-5 and TRBJ1-5; tentatively, D is TRBD1 (5 bases). The CDR3 sequence is 14 residues long. V was cut by 5 bases and J by 1 base, with 9 bases left in between. The V gene's germline CDR1 is MNHEY and CDR2 SVGAGI. The CDR3 protein is CASSPRGSNQPQHF. The CDR3 DNA reads TGTGCCAGCAGTCCCCGGGGGAGCAATCAGCCCCAGCATTTT.

V is TRBV10-3 and J is TRBJ1-5; 8 bases are a match to TRBD1. The CDR3 consists of 17 residues. Looked up from germline, CDR1 is ENHRY and CDR2 is SYGVKD. V dropped 0 bases and J dropped 5; count of bases not matched to a gene: 9. The CDR3 is CAISESGGRGQDQPQHF. Written as DNA, the CDR3 is TGTGCCATCAGTGAGTCAGGCGGCAGGGGGCAGGATCAGCCCCAGCATTTT.

This clonotype appeared once. The V gene is TRBV12-3 or TRBV12-4, the J gene TRBJ2-2; D is possibly TRBD2 (5 bases). The germline V and J ends were trimmed by 3 bases and 3 bases, with 8 bases remaining between them. This CDR3 has 14 amino acids. CDR3 sequence: CASSLDSYTGELFF. The CDR3 bases are TGTGCCAGCAGTTTGGACTCATACACCGGGGAGCTGTTTTTT.

The V gene is TRBV20-1, the J gene TRBJ2-3, with TRBD2 matching 7 bases. CDR1 and CDR2 from the germline V gene are DFQATT and SNEGSKA (reference sequence). The J segment lost 4 bases and the V segment lost 3 bases, leaving 4 bases of the junction unmatched. The CDR3 has 13 residues. CDR3: CSARAAGSDTQYF. The DNA for the CDR3 is TGCAGTGCTAGGGCAGCGGGGTCAGATACGCAGTATTTT.

The chain employs TRBV20-1 and TRBJ2-5; no clear D. The CDR3 loop spans 14 amino acids. Germline lookup yields CDR1 DFQATT and CDR2 SNEGSKA (reference sequence). V dropped 6 bases and J dropped 2 bases, with 16 bases sitting between them. The CDR3 coding sequence is TGCAGTGCCCCATTCATGCAGGAACAAGAGACCCAGTACTTC. It specifies CSAPFMQEQETQYF.

This chain connects TRBV3-1 to TRBJ2-1; perhaps TRBD1 as D (6 bases). V gave up 0 bases and J gave up 8 bases, with 11 bases separating them. This CDR3 spans 14 amino acids. Germline CDR1 and CDR2: LGHDT and YNNKEL (reference sequence). The CDR3 DNA reads TGTGCCAGCAGCCAAGATCATAGGGGGTATGAGCAGTTCTTC. This encodes CASSQDHRGYEQFF.

The chain links TRBV27 to TRBJ2-7, with D possibly matching TRBD2 (6 bases). This CDR3 contains 15 residues. CDR1 and CDR2 (germline): MNHEY, SMNVEV (reference sequence). V lost 6 bases and J 4 bases, leaving 19 bases between the germline ends. Here the CDR3 reads CASSVAMTGEYEQYF. In nucleotides, the CDR3 is TGTGCCAGCAGCGTTGCGATGACGGGAGAATACGAGCAGTACTTC.

On this clonotype itself: The missing conserved phenylalanine or tryptophan at the end of this CDR3 makes a read error likely. The chain employs TRBV5-1 and TRBJ2-7; 10 bases map to TRBD1. Germline V gives CDR1 SGHRS, CDR2 YFSETQ. The CDR3 is 15 amino acids. CDR3 nucleotides: TGCGCCAGTAGCTGGATCGGGACAGGGGCTAACGAGCAGTACTCC. Encoded protein: CASSWIGTGANEQYS.

The chain is built from TRBV15 and TRBJ1-2, with D maybe TRBD1 (6 bases). Germline V gene data show CDR1 as LNHNV and CDR2 as YYDKDF (reference sequence). The CDR3 totals 15 residues. The V and J ends lost 0 bases and 4 bases respectively, with 12 bases between them. CDR3 loop: CATSRDKGGGYGYTF. As DNA, the CDR3 is TGTGCCACCAGCAGAGATAAGGGAGGGGGCTATGGCTACACCTTC.

There are a few counts of this clonotype. The chain joins TRBV7-9 to TRBJ2-3; D is undetermined. Trimming took 5 bases from V and 6 from J, leaving 15 bases between them. The CDR3 is 14 amino acids. Germline CDR1 SEHNR, CDR2 FQNEAQ (reference sequence). The CDR3 DNA reads TGTGCCAGCAGCCCCGTAGTAGTTTTTGATACGCAGTATTTT. Translated, it gives CASSPVVVFDTQYF.

This rearrangement joins TRBV11-2 to TRBJ2-7; TRBD2 aligns across 7 bases. Germline loops: CDR1 SGHAT, CDR2 FQNNGV. V lost 4 bases and J lost 3; bases outside the gene matches: 24. This CDR3 has 20 amino acids. The CDR3 region is CASSSLRDYRKAQAYYEQYF. In nucleotides, the CDR3 is TGTGCCAGCAGCTCCCTCCGGGACTACCGAAAAGCTCAAGCCTACTACGAGCAGTACTTC.

V is TRBV7-9 and J is TRBJ2-1, with 9 positions matching TRBD2. V was clipped by 2 bases and J by 9 bases; unmatched bases: 8. CDR1 SEHNR and CDR2 FQNEAQ come from the germline V gene (reference sequence). This CDR3 has 15 amino acids. This chain's CDR3 is CASSLNSGSLSEQFF. CDR3 bases: TGTGCCAGCAGCTTAAATAGCGGGAGTTTGAGTGAGCAGTTCTTC.

The chain joins TRBV4-2 to TRBJ2-7; D possibly corresponds to TRBD2 (6 bases). V dropped 4 bases and J dropped 1 base, with 11 bases sitting between them. Per the germline V gene, CDR1 is LGHNA and CDR2 is YNFKEQ. The CDR3 is 14 amino acids. DNA for the CDR3: TGTGCCAGCAGCCTTCTCGGGACTTCCTACGAGCAGTACTTC. It is translated as CASSLLGTSYEQYF.

The chain employs TRBV7-8 and TRBJ2-1; D not certain. Germline V gene sequence: CDR1 SGHVS, CDR2 FQNEAQ. CDR3 size: 16 residues. V was shortened by 1 base and J by 0 bases, with 10 bases between the two germline ends. In DNA, the CDR3 is TGTGCCAGCAGCTTAGAGTCCGTAAGCTCCTACAATGAGCAGTTCTTC. This sequence encodes CASSLESVSSYNEQFF. The full variable domain, with the rest looked up from reference TRBV7-8 and TRBJ2-1, is GAGVSQSPRYKVAKRGQDVALRCDPISGHVSLFWYQQALGQGPEFLTYFQNEAQLDKSGLPSDRFFAERPEGSVSTLKIQRTQQEDSAVYLCASSLESVSSYNEQFFGPGTRLTVL.

The chain is built from TRBV30 and TRBJ1-5; no reliable D call. Germline CDR1 reads GTSNPN; CDR2 reads SVGIG (reference sequence). The CDR3 consists of 15 residues. Deletions cut 1 base from V and 1 base from J, with 11 bases between. The CDR3 sequence is CAWSENLGSNQPQHF. CDR3 DNA sequence: TGTGCCTGGAGTGAGAACCTTGGGAGCAATCAGCCCCAGCATTTT. The complete variable domain, with remaining parts taken from reference TRBV30 and TRBJ1-5, reads SQTIHQWPATLVQPVGSPLSLECTVEGTSNPNLYWYRQAAGRGLQLLFYSVGIGQISSEVPQNLSASRPQDRQFILSSKKLLLSDSGFYLCAWSENLGSNQPQHFGDGTRLSIL.

The V call is TRBV18, the J call TRBJ2-7; TRBD2 might be the D (5 bases). Germline V gene data show CDR1 as KGHSH and CDR2 as LQKENI. V was pared by 6 bases and J by 4 bases, with 10 bases between. This CDR3 comprises 12 residues. CDR3 sequence (DNA): TGTGCCAGCTCCGAACGCGGGTACGAGCAGTACTTC. This sequence encodes CASSERGYEQYF.

The chain has TRBV29-1 and TRBJ2-3; 8 positions match TRBD2. Germline V gene sequence: CDR1 SQVTM, CDR2 ANQGSEA. Trimming cost V 5 bases and J 3 bases; bases outside gene matches: 22. This CDR3 is 19 amino acids long. The CDR3 DNA is TGCAGCGTTCGGTTTGGGGTAGCGGGATCCCCGAGTAGGACAGATACGCAGTATTTT. It is translated as CSVRFGVAGSPSRTDTQYF.

This sequence joins TRBV28 and TRBJ2-5; no clear D gene. The CDR3 runs to 16 residues. Germline-derived CDR1 and CDR2 are MDHEN and SYDVKM. V was trimmed by 1 base and J by 3 bases, leaving 15 bases between them. This CDR3 reads CASSLSYFKGEETQYF. CDR3 coding DNA: TGTGCCAGCAGTTTATCTTACTTTAAAGGAGAAGAGACCCAGTACTTC.

This rearrangement joins TRBV15 to TRBJ2-1; D perhaps matches TRBD2 (7 bases). Trimming removed 6 bases from V and 4 bases from J, with 22 bases in between. The CDR3 is 17 amino acids. From germline, CDR1 is LNHNV and CDR2 YYDKDF (reference sequence). The CDR3 nucleotides are TGTGCCACCAGTAAATACAGGGTGGGAGGGTCGTACAATGAGCAGTTCTTC. This sequence encodes CATSKYRVGGSYNEQFF. Complete variable domain (other parts from reference TRBV15 and TRBJ2-1): DAMVIQNPRYQVTQFGKPVTLSCSQTLNHNVMYWYQQKSSQAPKLLFHYYDKDFNNEADTPDNFQSRRPNTSFCFLDIRSPGLGDTAMYLCATSKYRVGGSYNEQFFGPGTRLTVL.

The chain carries TRBV4-1 and TRBJ2-3, with D perhaps TRBD1 (5 bases). The length of the CDR3 is 14 residues. V gave up 4 bases and J gave up 3 bases, with 11 bases separating them. Germline CDR1 MGHRA, CDR2 YSYEKL. The CDR3 sequence: CASSPTTVTDTQYF. For the CDR3, the DNA is TGCGCCAGCAGCCCTACGACAGTGACAGATACGCAGTATTTT.